This entry lists 25 T cell receptor beta chains sequenced from one sample in a study of CD4+ T cells in melanoma. Measured with immunoSEQ multiplex PCR; TCRdb has only the in-frame clones, and not every one. The sample consists of about 140,000 clones, about nine tenths of them appearing once. The origin of the receptors is a human donor with melanoma.

This clone was seen only once. The rearrangement joins TRBV25-1 to TRBJ2-3; perhaps D is TRBD1 or TRBD2 (6 bases each). CDR1 is MGHDK, CDR2 SYGVNS, per germline. Trimming left V 7 bases short and J 4 bases short, with 12 bases between. The CDR3 has 13 residues. The CDR3 region has the DNA TGTGCCAGCAAGGGGGGCCCCCCAGATACGCAGTATTTT. Amino acids: CASKGGPPDTQYF.

The chain joins TRBV10-2 to TRBJ2-2; D remains ambiguous. The CDR3 covers 15 residues. Germline CDR1 and CDR2: WSHSY and SAAADI. Trimming left V 4 bases short and J 5 bases short, with 14 bases between. Here the CDR3 DNA reads TGCGCCAGCAGTGTAGTCCAGTCAGGAACCGGGGAGCTGTTTTTT. It is translated as CASSVVQSGTGELFF.

This sequence joins TRBV18 and TRBJ2-1; D not certain. The CDR3 extends over 16 amino acids. CDR1 KGHSH and CDR2 LQKENI come from the germline V gene. Trimming removed 1 base from V and 3 bases from J, with 13 bases in between. The CDR3 is CASSPRNLGFYNEQFF. The CDR3 DNA follows: TGTGCCAGCTCACCACGGAACCTTGGGTTCTACAATGAGCAGTTCTTC. The full variable domain, with the rest looked up from reference TRBV18 and TRBJ2-1, is NAGVMQNPRHLVRRRGQEARLRCSPMKGHSHVYWYRQLPEEGLKFMVYLQKENIIDESGMPKERFSAEFPKEGPSILRIQQVVRGDSAAYFCASSPRNLGFYNEQFFGPGTRLTVL.

The V gene is TRBV19, the J gene TRBJ1-3; possible D gene TRBD1, 5 bases. Trimming shortened V by 3 bases and J by 2 bases, and 11 bases separated the two germline ends. Germline V gives CDR1 LNHDA, CDR2 SQIVND (reference sequence). This CDR3 contains 15 residues. The CDR3 coding sequence is TGTGCCAGTAGTATGGGAGGGACGACTGGAAACACCATATATTTT. Translation: CASSMGGTTGNTIYF. Full variable domain (missing parts from reference TRBV19 and TRBJ1-3): DGGITQSPKYLFRKEGQNVTLSCEQNLNHDAMYWYRQDPGQGLRLIYYSQIVNDFQKGDIAEGYSVSREKKESFPLTVTSAQKNPTAFYLCASSMGGTTGNTIYFGEGSWLTVV.

This rearrangement joins TRBV7-9 to TRBJ2-2; tentatively, D is TRBD1 (6 bases). The ends were cut back, 5 bases at V and 1 base at J, with 8 bases in the middle. The germline CDR1 and CDR2 sequences are SEHNR and FQNEAQ (reference sequence). The CDR3 contains 14 residues. The CDR3 nucleotides are TGTGCCAGCAGCCCGGGACAGAACACCGGGGAGCTGTTTTTT. Protein sequence: CASSPGQNTGELFF.

This clone was observed a single time. This chain links TRBV10-2 with TRBJ2-5; 9 nucleotides align to TRBD2. Germline trimming cut 4 bases from V and 3 bases from J; bases unmatched to any gene: 15. CDR3 length: 18 residues. The germline V gene has CDR1 WSHSY and CDR2 SAAADI. CDR3 DNA: TGCGCCAGCAGTGGGGTGCTAGCGGGGTTGGTAGGAAAAGAGACCCAGTACTTC. Amino acids: CASSGVLAGLVGKETQYF.

The chain employs TRBV7-6 and TRBJ1-3; tentative D call: TRBD1 (5 bases). Germline V CDR1 and CDR2: SGHVS, FNYEAQ. The CDR3 is made up of 15 amino acids. V shed 5 bases and J shed 2 bases, with 13 bases lying between them. CDR3: CASSRVQGAGNTIYF. The CDR3 region has the DNA TGTGCCAGCAGCCGCGTCCAAGGGGCTGGAAACACCATATATTTT.

The chain employs TRBV18 and TRBJ2-1; possible D gene TRBD1, 6 bases. CDR3 size: 15 residues. V shed 3 bases and J shed 9 bases, with 18 bases lying between them. Germline V gene data show CDR1 as KGHSH and CDR2 as LQKENI. This chain's CDR3 is CASSPSGTTPREQFF. CDR3 sequence (DNA): TGTGCCAGCTCACCCTCCGGGACAACCCCCCGTGAGCAGTTCTTC.

This clone came up many times. The chain is built from TRBV7-8 and TRBJ1-5; D not resolved. V was clipped by 0 bases and J by 7 bases, with 4 bases between them. The CDR3 has 12 residues. Per the germline V gene, CDR1 is SGHVS and CDR2 is FQNEAQ. The chain's CDR3 is CASSLAGQPQHF. CDR3 in DNA: TGTGCCAGCAGCTTAGCAGGACAGCCCCAGCATTTT.

The CDR3 loop is CASSNPRRRERTPLHF. DNA of the CDR3: TGTGCCAGCAGCAACCCGCGGCGGAGGGAAAGGACACCCCTCCACTTT. The genes are TRBV21-1 and TRBJ1-6. TRBV21-1 is a listed pseudogene. This CDR3 comprises 16 residues.

This chain's CDR3 is CASSPRGAGYTGELFF. The CDR3 bases are TGTGCCAGCAGCCCCCGAGGAGCGGGGTACACCGGGGAGCTGTTTTTT. V is TRBV9 and J is TRBJ2-2; TRBD2 matches at 7 bases. CDR3 length: 16 residues. The germline gives CDR1 SGDLS, CDR2 YYNGEE. Losses at the gene ends were 4 bases for V and 3 bases for J; bases not matched to a gene: 9.

The chain uses TRBV7-9 and TRBJ1-1; possible D gene TRBD1, 6 bases. Germline CDR1 reads SEHNR; CDR2 reads FQNEAQ (reference sequence). Trimming took 5 bases from V and 6 from J, leaving 16 bases between them. The CDR3 sequence is 14 residues long. As DNA, the CDR3 is TGTGCCAGCAGCCCCTCGGGCCGGGGGCCTGAAGCTTTCTTT. Translation gives CASSPSGRGPEAFF.

This CDR3 reads CASGRTANTGELFF. The CDR3, as DNA: TGTGCCAGCGGTCGGACAGCTAACACCGGGGAGCTGTTTTTT. The chain carries TRBV2 and TRBJ2-2; perhaps TRBD1 as D (6 bases). Germline V CDR1 and CDR2: SNHLY, FYNNEI. CDR3 length equals 14 residues. Trimming took off 8 bases at V and 2 bases at J, with 12 bases between the two ends.

The sample holds one count of this clone. V is TRBV5-1 and J is TRBJ2-1, with D perhaps TRBD2 (5 bases). Between the trimmed V and J ends, which lost 0 bases and 8 bases, there was a span of 15 bases. Germline V gene lookup returns CDR1 SGHRS and CDR2 YFSETQ. This CDR3 is 15 amino acids long. This chain's CDR3 is CASSLGVASGDEQFF. The CDR3 DNA is TGCGCCAGCAGCTTGGGCGTAGCGAGTGGCGATGAGCAGTTCTTC.

The chain uses TRBV7-2 and TRBJ1-2, with D possibly matching TRBD1 (5 bases). Deletions cut 5 bases from V and 4 bases from J, with 17 bases between. The CDR3 totals 15 residues. Germline V gene data show CDR1 as SGHTA and CDR2 as FQGNSA. CDR3 protein: CASSQRGVQSYGYTF. CDR3 DNA sequence: TGTGCCAGCAGCCAACGAGGGGTGCAGAGCTATGGCTACACCTTC. The entire variable domain, with the rest obtained from reference TRBV7-2 and TRBJ1-2, is as follows: GAGVSQSPSNKVTEKGKDVELRCDPISGHTALYWYRQSLGQGLEFLIYFQGNSAPDKSGLPSDRFSAERTGGSVSTLTIQRTQQEDSAVYLCASSQRGVQSYGYTFGSGTRLTVV.

The rearrangement uses TRBV21-1 and TRBJ1-2; the table assigns TRBD1, which was not confirmed against the DNA. TRBV21-1 is a listed pseudogene. The CDR3 consists of 11 residues. The CDR3, as DNA: TGTGCCAGCAGCAAGGGCTGTGGCTACACCTTC. This translates into CASSKGCGYTF.

This rearrangement joins TRBV5-5 to TRBJ1-1; D unclear. Trimming shortened V by 0 bases and J by 3 bases, and 6 bases separated the two germline ends. From germline, CDR1 is SGHKS and CDR2 YYEKEE (reference sequence). The CDR3 sequence is 13 residues long. In DNA form, the CDR3 reads TGTGCCAGCAGCTTGGGACTGTACACTGAAGCTTTCTTT. Residues: CASSLGLYTEAFF.

This rearrangement joins TRBV9 to TRBJ2-3; 9 bases agree with TRBD2. This CDR3 is built from 14 residues. Germline V gene lookup returns CDR1 SGDLS and CDR2 YYNGEE. V was clipped by 4 bases and J by 4 bases; unmatched bases: 4. CDR3 coding DNA: TGTGCCAGCAGCCTTAGCGGGGGCGCAGATACGCAGTATTTT. Its translation is CASSLSGGADTQYF.

The chain is built from TRBV6-5 and TRBJ1-2; 8 bases are a match to TRBD1. Trimming at V came to 7 bases and at J to 2 bases, leaving 3 bases not matched to a gene. Germline V lookup: CDR1 MNHEY, CDR2 SVGAGI. The CDR3 is 13 amino acids. As DNA, the CDR3 is TGTGCCAGCACGGGGACAGGAAACTATGGCTACACCTTC. Protein product: CASTGTGNYGYTF.

This clone was detected a few times. The rearrangement uses TRBV6-6 and TRBJ2-3, with D possibly called TRBD1 or TRBD2 (5 bases each). Germline CDR1 reads MNHNY; CDR2 reads SVGAGI (reference sequence). The V end was cut by 2 bases, the J end by 1 base, with 10 bases between. The CDR3 is 15 amino acids. This chain's CDR3 is CASSYGGRGTDTQYF. The CDR3 coding sequence is TGTGCCAGCAGTTACGGGGGAAGAGGCACAGATACGCAGTATTTT.

This chain connects TRBV10-1 to TRBJ1-2; maybe TRBD1 (6 bases). The germline V gene has CDR1 WNHNN and CDR2 SYGVQD (reference sequence). Trimming took off 6 bases at V and 3 bases at J, with 14 bases between the two ends. The CDR3 extends over 14 amino acids. In DNA, the CDR3 is TGCGCCAGCAGCGATACAGGGACGCACTATGGCTACACCTTC. Translation: CASSDTGTHYGYTF.

The chain uses TRBV7-9 and TRBJ1-3, with 8 bases that match TRBD1. This CDR3 region has 16 residues. With 2 bases clipped from V and 1 base from J, the junction kept 4 bases outside the gene matches. Germline-derived CDR1 and CDR2 are SEHNR and FQNEAQ (reference sequence). The CDR3 reads CASSLYQGASGNTIYF. Here the CDR3 DNA reads TGTGCCAGCAGCTTATACCAGGGGGCTTCTGGAAACACCATATATTTT.

This chain links TRBV18 with TRBJ2-7; no clear D. V lost 11 bases and J lost 7, with 12 bases in between. This CDR3 has 10 residues. From germline, CDR1 is KGHSH and CDR2 LQKENI. CDR3 amino acids: CAGSTGEQYF. The CDR3 nucleotides are TGTGCCGGATCTACTGGAGAGCAGTACTTC.

The chain links TRBV7-3 to TRBJ2-1; weak D call: TRBD2 (5 bases). CDR1 is SGHTA, CDR2 FQGTGA, per germline. With 3 bases removed from V and 0 bases from J, the gap between germline ends came to 12 bases. The length of the CDR3 is 16 residues. In DNA, the CDR3 is TGTGCCAGCAGCTTGATCTCAGGACTCTCCTACAATGAGCAGTTCTTC. Translation: CASSLISGLSYNEQFF.

The V gene is TRBV9, the J gene TRBJ2-1; weak D call: TRBD1 (6 bases). The CDR3 extends over 16 amino acids. Trimming took 0 bases from V and 0 from J, leaving 10 bases between them. Germline V lookup: CDR1 SGDLS, CDR2 YYNGEE. The CDR3 is CASSVVGRGSYNEQFF. Written as DNA, the CDR3 is TGTGCCAGCAGCGTAGTGGGCAGGGGCTCCTACAATGAGCAGTTCTTC.